These T cell receptor beta chains were read from a single sample in a study of T cell changes during pregnancy in multiple sclerosis. The method was immunoSEQ multiplex PCR; TCRdb's version includes in-frame clones alone and lacks a portion of them. The top ten hold roughly 2.2% of the sample, which has over 55,000 clones, around 92% seen once. The material sequenced was peripheral blood, taken in the first trimester of pregnancy. The receptors shown here come from a female donor with multiple sclerosis, enrolled in a pregnancy study. Each CDR3 is given with its conserved first and last residue. D genes are given only for firm matches. Expanded clones are given a class, and other clones once, few, many or no size at all.

>TRBD2|NA|TRBV5-1|TRBJ2-1
TGCGCCAGCAGCCCCGGGGTAGCGGGAGGGCCAAGCAATGAGCAGTTCTTC
CASSPGVAGGPSNEQFF
>NA|NA|TRBV6-1|TRBJ1-2
TGTGCCAGCAGTGACTACGTCAGGGACTATGGCTACACCTTC
CASSDYVRDYGYTF
>NA|NA|TRBV7-3|TRBJ2-2
TGTGCCAGCAGAAGCGATGCGACCGGGGAGCTGTTTTTT
CASRSDATGELFF
>TRBD2|NA|TRBV4-2|TRBJ2-1
TGTGCCAGCAGCCCCGGACTAGCGGGAGTGAGCTACAATGAGCAGTTCTTC
CASSPGLAGVSYNEQFF
>NA|NA|TRBV19|TRBJ2-1
TGTGCCAGTAGGCAGGGCGCTCATGAGCAGTTCTTC
CASRQGAHEQFF
>TRBD1|NA|TRBV25-1|TRBJ2-1
TGTGCCAGCATTGGGTGGGACAGGGGATGGGATGAGCAGTTCTTC
CASIGWDRGWDEQFF
>TRBD1|NA|TRBV25-1|TRBJ2-2
TGTGCCAGCAGGAATACAGGGGGCACCGGGGAGCTGTTTTTT
CASRNTGGTGELFF
>NA|NA|TRBV23-1|TRBJ1-5
TGCGCCAGCAGTCCCCAGGGATCGAATCGGAATCAGCCCCAGCATTTT
CASSPQGSNRNQPQHF
>TRBD2|NA|TRBV28|TRBJ2-5
TGTGCCAGCAGTTTAGTGGGACTAGCGGGCCCTAAGGAAGAGACCCAGTACTTC
CASSLVGLAGPKEETQYF
>TRBD1|NA|TRBV28|TRBJ1-3
TGTGCCAGCGTTACTTCCTCTGGGACAGGGGGCGAAAACACCATATATTTT
CASVTSSGTGGENTIYF
>NA|few|TRBV28|TRBJ2-5
TGTGCCAGCCGCCGGATGGGGGAGGCAGAGACCCAGTACTTC
CASRRMGEAETQYF
>NA|NA|TRBV9|TRBJ2-1
TGTGCCAGCAGCACAGGCGGGATGGGTGACAATGAGCAGTTCTTC
CASSTGGMGDNEQFF
>TRBD2|NA|TRBV7-2|TRBJ2-1
TGTGCCAGCAGCTTGAGGCGGGAGAGGGCTGAGCAGTTCTTC
CASSLRRERAEQFF
>TRBD2|NA|TRBV6-5|TRBJ2-3
TGTGCCAGCAGTTACGGGCGGGAGGCCACAGATACGCAGTATTTT
CASSYGREATDTQYF
>TRBD2|NA|TRBV27|TRBJ2-5
TGTGCCAGCAGTTTATCCAGCGGGGATCCTAACCAAGAGACCCAGTACTTC
CASSLSSGDPNQETQYF
>TRBD2|NA|TRBV5-1|TRBJ2-3
TGCGCCAGCAGCTCACCGGGAGCGGGAGGAGCAGATACGCAGTATTTT
CASSSPGAGGADTQYF
>TRBD1|NA|TRBV7-9|TRBJ2-7
TGTGCCAGCAGGCGAGACAGGGACGAGCAGTACTTC
CASRRDRDEQYF
>TRBD2|NA|TRBV9|TRBJ2-1
TGTGCCAGCAGCGTGGGATTAGCGGGAAGGATCTACAATGAGCAGTTCTTC
CASSVGLAGRIYNEQFF
>TRBD2|NA|TRBV11-2|TRBJ2-5
TGTGCCAGCAGGGGACTAGCGGGAGTGTCGGAGACCCAGTACTTC
CASRGLAGVSETQYF
>NA|NA|TRBV28|TRBJ2-1
TGTGCCAGCACGAAGCGGCCAGGGGTGGGAGAGCAGTTCTTC
CASTKRPGVGEQFF
>NA|NA|TRBV28|TRBJ2-7
TGTGCCAGCAGGAGTGGGACTTACGAGCAGTACTTC
CASRSGTYEQYF
>NA|NA|TRBV7-9|TRBJ2-7
TGTGCCAGCAGCTTAGCGTTTCCAGCCTACGAGCAGTACTTC
CASSLAFPAYEQYF
>NA|NA|TRBV5-1|TRBJ2-2
TGCGCCAGCAGCTCTCTCTCCCCTAAGCTCGGGGAGCTGTTTTTT
CASSSLSPKLGELFF
>TRBD2|NA|TRBV5-1|TRBJ2-1
TGCGCCAGCAGCTTGGGGGGACTAGCGGAATACAATGAGCAGTTCTTC
CASSLGGLAEYNEQFF
>TRBD2|NA|TRBV6-6|TRBJ2-2
TGTGCCAGCAGCTTGGGACTAGCGGGATATACCGGGGAGCTGTTTTTT
CASSLGLAGYTGELFF
>TRBD2|once|TRBV2|TRBJ2-3
TGTGCCAGCAGGGTAGGACTAGCGCCTAGCACAGATACGCAGTATTTT
CASRVGLAPSTDTQYF
>NA|NA|TRBV29-1|TRBJ1-4
TGCAGCGTGTGGGGAGGTGGTGAAAAACTGTTTTTT
CSVWGGGEKLFF
>NA|NA|TRBV4-1|TRBJ2-1
TGCGCCAGCAGCCAAGTAAATGAGCAGTTCTTC
CASSQVNEQFF
>NA|NA|TRBV7-2|TRBJ2-5
TGTGCCAGCAGCTTAGGGTGGCGGGGCCAAGAGACCCAGTACTTC
CASSLGWRGQETQYF
>NA|once|TRBV27|TRBJ1-5
TGTGCCAGCAGTTCAGGTAATAGCAATCAGCCCCAGCATTTT
CASSSGNSNQPQHF
>TRBD1|NA|TRBV5-5|TRBJ1-2
TGTGCCAGCAGCTTGGGGGGACAGGGTTACTATGGCTACACCTTC
CASSLGGQGYYGYTF
>TRBD2|few|TRBV10-3|TRBJ2-2
TGTGCCGCCCAGAGCGGGGGTCCTGGGGGGGAGCTGTTTTTT
CAAQSGGPGGELFF
>TRBD1|NA|TRBV6-6|TRBJ1-6
TGTGCCAGCACCAGATCCGGGACAGTTGGTTCACCCCTCCACTTT
CASTRSGTVGSPLHF